The 28 T cell receptor beta chains presented below share a single source sample, sequenced in a study of T-cell memory formation after mild COVID-19. TCRdb re-called the 5' RACE reads with MiXCR, one entry per CDR3 protein. The repertoire holds roughly 260,000 distinct CDR3 sequences, with 15% to 20% as singletons. Material: PBMCs or a T cell subset sorted from them (not recorded which). The receptors come from a man aged 18 to 30 who had mild COVID-19 (a few samples of this study predate the infection). Cell type and time point are not known.

This chain connects TRBV12-5 to TRBJ2-7, with D possibly TRBD2 on 6 matching bases. V lost 6 bases and J lost 6, with 9 bases in between. Germline assignment: CDR1 LGHNT and CDR2 FRNRAP. The CDR3 totals 11 residues. This CDR3 reads CASGHGGEQYF. Here the CDR3 DNA reads TGTGCTAGTGGACACGGGGGCGAGCAGTACTTC.

The rearrangement links TRBV3-1 to TRBJ2-7; D tentatively fits TRBD1 or TRBD2 (6 bases each). The J call may be wrong; the DNA end is better matched by TRBJ2-5. Looked up from germline, CDR1 is LGHDT and CDR2 is YNNKEL (reference sequence). The CDR3 extends over 15 amino acids. DNA of the CDR3: TGTGCCAGCAGCCAAGAACGCCTAGGGGGGGAGACCCAGTACTTC. As protein: CASSQERLGGETQYF.

This clonotype was found a few times. The chain couples TRBV7-6 to TRBJ2-2, with D tentatively TRBD1 (6 bases). Germline loops: CDR1 SGHVS, CDR2 FNYEAQ. The CDR3 has 15 residues. V shed 2 bases and J shed 6 bases, with 13 bases lying between them. The CDR3 protein is CASSLWGRSAGELFF. CDR3 DNA sequence: TGTGCCAGCAGCTTATGGGGGCGGAGCGCCGGGGAGCTGTTTTTT.

This clonotype was counted only a few times. J is TRBJ2-1 and V is TRBV10-3, with unresolved D. Germline loops: CDR1 ENHRY, CDR2 SYGVKD. V lost 8 bases and J 5 bases, leaving 7 bases between the germline ends. The CDR3 runs 11 residues. Written as DNA, the CDR3 is TGTGCCATCGGTAGAAACAATGAGCAGTTCTTC. Translating it yields CAIGRNNEQFF.

The V call is TRBV6-1, the J call TRBJ2-7; D may be TRBD2 (6 bases). Per germline, CDR1 MNHNS and CDR2 SASEGT. The CDR3 loop spans 14 amino acids. V was pared by 8 bases and J by 2 bases, with 16 bases between. As DNA, the CDR3 is TGTGCCAGCGGATCCCGACTAGGAACCTACGAGCAGTACGTC. Translating gives CASGSRLGTYEQYV.

This clonotype was recorded a few times. The V call is TRBV10-3, the J call TRBJ1-6, with TRBD1 identical over 7 bases. With V trimmed by 3 bases and J by 9 bases, 23 bases remained unmatched. The length of the CDR3 is 20 residues. Germline lookup yields CDR1 ENHRY and CDR2 SYGVKD. CDR3 sequence: CAISDPDRVATGSGSSPLHF. The CDR3 coding sequence is TGTGCCATCAGTGACCCCGATAGGGTGGCGACAGGGAGCGGGAGTTCACCCCTCCACTTT.

V and J are TRBV4-3 and TRBJ2-1; no definite D call. Germline lookup yields CDR1 LGHNA and CDR2 YSLEER. The CDR3 contains 15 residues. Trimming removed 3 bases from V and 9 bases from J, with 18 bases in between. CDR3 residues: CASSQERRQGREQFF. The CDR3 region has the DNA TGCGCCAGCAGCCAGGAACGTCGACAAGGGCGTGAGCAGTTCTTC.

V gene TRBV6-2 or TRBV6-3 combines with J gene TRBJ2-2; unclear D gene. The CDR3 has 16 residues. With 2 bases removed from V and 3 bases from J, the gap between germline ends came to 13 bases. Per germline, CDR1 MNHEY and CDR2 SVGEGT. This CDR3 reads CASSYVQPRDTGELFF. In nucleotides, the CDR3 is TGTGCCAGCAGTTACGTGCAGCCCCGAGACACCGGGGAGCTGTTTTTT.

The chain has TRBV6-5 and TRBJ2-5, with 14 bases matching TRBD2. Germline CDR1 and CDR2: MNHEY and SVGAGI. Trimming at V came to 7 bases and at J to 3 bases, leaving 4 bases not matched to a gene. The length of the CDR3 is 15 residues. CDR3 bases: TGTGCCAGCACCGGACTAGCGGGGGGCGAAGAGACCCAGTACTTC. Its protein is CASTGLAGGEETQYF.

This clonotype has only a few counts. The chain employs TRBV5-1 and TRBJ2-1; no clear D gene. V shed 4 bases and J shed 4 bases, with 15 bases lying between them. CDR3 length: 15 amino acids. CDR1 is SGHRS, CDR2 YFSETQ, per germline. This CDR3 reads CASSDLGFTYNEQFF. In DNA form, the CDR3 reads TGCGCCAGCAGCGACCTGGGGTTCACTTACAATGAGCAGTTCTTC.

Only a few counts were recorded for this clonotype. The V and J genes are TRBV24-1 and TRBJ2-3, with 11 bases fitting TRBD1. V was pared by 4 bases and J by 3 bases, with 5 bases of the junction left unmatched. Germline CDR1 reads KGHDR; CDR2 reads SFDVKD. This CDR3 has 16 amino acids. CDR3 region: CATSDPGQGATDTQYF. The CDR3 nucleotides read TGTGCCACCAGTGACCCCGGACAGGGGGCAACAGATACGCAGTATTTT.

The chain links TRBV10-3 to TRBJ1-2; no clear D. V shed 2 bases and J shed 2 bases, with 9 bases lying between them. CDR1 ENHRY and CDR2 SYGVKD come from the germline V gene. The CDR3 sequence is 14 residues long. The CDR3 sequence is CAISEGKLNYGYTF. The CDR3 DNA is TGTGCCATCAGTGAGGGGAAATTGAACTATGGCTACACCTTC.

This clonotype was counted between two and nine times. This rearrangement joins TRBV7-2 to TRBJ1-3; D uncertain. CDR1 is SGHTA and CDR2 is FQGNSA in the germline V gene. This CDR3 comprises 11 residues. Between the trimmed V and J ends, which lost 5 bases and 10 bases, there was a span of 9 bases. The CDR3 spells CASSTGLTIYF. The CDR3 DNA reads TGTGCCAGCAGCACGGGTTTGACCATATATTTT.

This chain connects TRBV4-3 to TRBJ1-1; D is uncertain. V lost 0 bases to trimming and J lost 5 bases, with 7 bases between them. This CDR3 is 13 amino acids long. The germline gives CDR1 LGHNA, CDR2 YSLEER. The CDR3 sequence is CASSQEVGTEAFF. Here the CDR3 DNA reads TGCGCCAGCAGCCAAGAAGTCGGGACTGAAGCTTTCTTT.

This clonotype was counted only a few times. V and J are TRBV6-5 and TRBJ1-5; D is unclear. V was pared by 10 bases and J by 0 bases, with 16 bases between. This CDR3 region has 15 residues. Germline V lookup: CDR1 MNHEY, CDR2 SVGAGI. The CDR3 reads CATAARGSSNQPQHF. The CDR3 DNA is TGTGCCACAGCCGCCAGAGGGTCTAGCAATCAGCCCCAGCATTTT.

This clonotype was detected only a few times. This chain links TRBV14 with TRBJ2-1; the D call may be TRBD1 or TRBD2 (6 bases each). V was clipped by 2 bases and J by 4 bases, with 21 bases between them. Germline V gene lookup returns CDR1 SGHDN and CDR2 FVKESK. The CDR3 loop spans 18 amino acids. The DNA for the CDR3 is TGTGCCAGCAGCCAACGCTTAGGGGGGACAAAATCATACAATGAGCAGTTCTTC. Translation: CASSQRLGGTKSYNEQFF.

This clonotype was counted between two and nine times. The chain is built from TRBV20-1 and TRBJ2-5, with D perhaps assigned TRBD1 or TRBD2 (7 bases each). Trimming removed 6 bases at V and 4 bases at J, with 18 bases between. Germline assignment: CDR1 DFQATT and CDR2 SNEGSKA (reference sequence). The CDR3 is made up of 14 amino acids. In DNA form, the CDR3 reads TGCAGTGCCCCCAAAGGGGGCGGGGGAGAGACCCAGTACTTC. This codes for CSAPKGGGGETQYF.

V is TRBV4-3 and J is TRBJ2-3; 13 bases line up with TRBD2. Germline CDR1 and CDR2: LGHNA and YSLEER. The CDR3 sequence is 16 residues long. Trimming removed 6 bases from V and 10 bases from J; junction bases left unmatched: 13. In DNA form, the CDR3 reads TGCGCCAGCAGTCTCTCGACTAGCGGGGGGCGTTCTCCGCAGTATTTT. Translation: CASSLSTSGGRSPQYF.

The chain carries TRBV4-3 and TRBJ2-3; the match to TRBD2 covers 7 bases. Losses at the gene ends were 5 bases for V and 4 bases for J; bases not matched to a gene: 6. The CDR3 runs 14 residues. Germline V gene sequence: CDR1 LGHNA, CDR2 YSLEER. The CDR3 region is CASSGDYPADTQYF. The CDR3 DNA is TGCGCCAGCAGCGGGGACTACCCGGCAGATACGCAGTATTTT.

This clonotype was seen repeatedly, ten times or more. This chain connects TRBV5-1 to TRBJ1-4, with 7 nucleotides matching TRBD1. V lost 0 bases to trimming and J lost 8 bases; unmatched junction nucleotides: 7. CDR1 and CDR2 from the germline V gene are SGHRS and YFSETQ. There are 15 residues in the CDR3. The CDR3 DNA reads TGCGCCAGCAGCTTGGACCCAGGGGGAAGCGAAAAACTGTTTTTT. It is translated as CASSLDPGGSEKLFF.

This clonotype has only a few counts. V is TRBV12-3 or TRBV12-4 and J is TRBJ1-2; D is undetermined. The CDR3 has 13 residues. Trimming took off 5 bases at V and 3 bases at J, with 10 bases between the two ends. CDR3 nucleotides: TGTGCCAGCAGTCTGAAAGCCGACTATGGCTACACCTTC. Protein product: CASSLKADYGYTF.

In its sample, this clonotype was seen a few times. V gene TRBV4-3 combines with J gene TRBJ2-1; D is unresolved. The CDR3 consists of 14 residues. Germline V gene lookup returns CDR1 LGHNA and CDR2 YSLEER. V lost 3 bases to trimming and J lost 10 bases, with 16 bases between them. The CDR3 nucleotides read TGCGCCAGCAGCCACCCCGAGAGATTTGGAGAGCAGTTCTTC. It specifies CASSHPERFGEQFF.

V is TRBV4-3 and J is TRBJ1-5, with D unclear. Germline CDR1 reads LGHNA; CDR2 reads YSLEER. The ends were cut back, 1 base at V and 7 bases at J, with 14 bases in the middle. The CDR3 contains 15 residues. The DNA of the CDR3 is TGCGCCAGCAGCCAAGCTCTTAAGGGTCGGCAGCCCCAGCATTTT. Translating it yields CASSQALKGRQPQHF.

This clonotype was recorded at least ten times. The rearrangement links TRBV7-2 to TRBJ2-3; 7 bases match TRBD2. Germline CDR1 reads SGHTA; CDR2 reads FQGNSA. This CDR3 comprises 14 residues. With 0 bases clipped from V and 6 bases from J, the junction kept 3 bases outside the gene matches. The chain's CDR3 is CASSLASGVDTQYF. The CDR3 nucleotides are TGTGCCAGCAGCTTAGCCAGCGGGGTGGATACGCAGTATTTT.

The CDR3 spells CASSHRGNSPLHF. The CDR3 DNA is TGTGCCAGCAGCCATAGGGGGAATTCACCCCTCCACTTT. The genes are TRBV5-6 and TRBJ1-6, with D possibly matching TRBD1 (6 bases). Germline-derived CDR1 and CDR2 are SGHDT and YYEEEE. CDR3 size: 13 residues. V lost 4 bases, J lost 7 bases, and 9 bases lay in between.

This clonotype was seen only a few times. V gene TRBV20-1 combines with J gene TRBJ1-2; 9 bases fit TRBD1. Germline CDR1 and CDR2: DFQATT and SNEGSKA (reference sequence). This CDR3 has 14 amino acids. V lost 6 bases to trimming and J lost 1 base; unmatched junction nucleotides: 6. The CDR3 sequence: CSATGGRVNYGYTF. The CDR3 region has the DNA TGCAGTGCCACAGGGGGCCGGGTTAACTATGGCTACACCTTC.

J is TRBJ1-6 and V is TRBV20-1; a possible D gene is TRBD1 (6 bases). Trimming left V 7 bases short and J 8 bases short, with 15 bases between. The CDR3 length is 13 residues. Germline assignment: CDR1 DFQATT and CDR2 SNEGSKA (reference sequence). CDR3 bases: TGCAGTGGATCTGGCAGGGGTTATTCACCCCTCCACTTT. Protein product: CSGSGRGYSPLHF.

There are a few counts of this clonotype. The V and J genes are TRBV14 and TRBJ1-6, with D possibly being TRBD1 (6 bases). Germline CDR1 SGHDN, CDR2 FVKESK. Trimming shortened V by 4 bases and J by 4 bases, and 11 bases separated the two germline ends. The CDR3 contains 15 residues. The CDR3 spells CASSLQGAYNSPLHF. The CDR3 DNA follows: TGTGCCAGCAGCCTACAGGGAGCGTATAATTCACCCCTCCACTTT.